The text below deals with one T cell receptor beta chain. This specimen belongs to a study of blood T cell repertoires in COVID-19. About the research overall: The samples span acute and convalescent COVID-19 from the United States, Italy and Spain. PBMCs, B-cell-depleted T cells, or T cells provided the cDNA or gDNA that made up the material.

CDR1 is MNHEY, CDR2 SMNVEV, per germline (reference sequence). Germline trimming cut 3 bases from V and 5 bases from J; bases unmatched to any gene: 8. This CDR3 region has 15 residues. Authors' data handling: The authors estimated nucleated cell counts from reference gene primer amplification. Clones were sequenced by immunoSEQ multiplex PCR, and TCRdb holds only the in-frame ones, with some missing. V and J calls and clone size are as listed in that table; D and trimming were resolved from the DNA. Of some 70,000 clones listed, 87% are singletons. This chain joins TRBV27 and TRBJ2-7; 9 bases match TRBD2. Sequenced input: peripheral blood. The sequence was obtained from a man in his fifties or sixties with active COVID-19. The DNA for the CDR3 is TGTGCCAGCAGTTTTTTGGCTAGCGGGACAAACGAGCAGTACTTC. It specifies CASSFLASGTNEQYF.